Below, one TCR beta chain is given with its context. Antigen unknown. The data derive from a study of T cell responses to AZD1222 COVID-19 vaccine. TCRdb's copy holds only in-frame clones and misses some; the assay was immunoSEQ multiplex PCR. The sample has approximately 90,000 clones, around 90% seen once. Overall study results and limits: There were mostly white British donors and more females than males, and clonal diversity was possibly underestimated.

Germline values: CDR1 SGHNT, CDR2 YYREEE (reference sequence). V was clipped by 4 bases and J by 0 bases, with 8 bases between them. This CDR3 has 15 amino acids. This chain joins TRBV5-4 and TRBJ1-6; no clear D gene. Source: peripheral blood, taken on day 0 of AZD1222 vaccination. The sequence was obtained from an adult in good health. CDR3: CASSPESSYNSPLHF. CDR3 nucleotide sequence: TGTGCCAGCAGCCCAGAAAGCTCCTATAATTCACCCCTCCACTTT.